This TCR beta chain was sequenced in a study of shared clonotypes between healthy human individuals. Genomic DNA belonging to each subset was distributed in equal measure over several immunoSEQ plates. Method: immunoSEQ multiplex PCR; TCRdb's copy keeps in-frame clones and lacks some. The table records roughly 500,000 clones, 70% to 80% of them present only once. V gave up 4 bases and J gave up 1 base; unmatched junction bases: 3. The CDR3 spans 15 residues. Germline V CDR1 and CDR2: SGHRS, YFSETQ. The receptor was isolated from a woman aged 40 to 55 in good health. Some clones in this sample may be carry-over from other donors' samples. What was sequenced was PBMCs. This chain joins TRBV5-1 and TRBJ2-2; 8 bases line up with TRBD1. CDR3 protein: CASSIGQGNTGELFF. In DNA form, the CDR3 reads TGCGCCAGCAGCATAGGACAGGGGAACACCGGGGAGCTGTTTTTT.